This TCR beta chain was identified during a study of blood T cell repertoires in COVID-19 (dated by TCRdb to 2020 to 2022). About the investigation overall: The collaborator samples originated in the United States, Italy and Spain and spanned the acute and convalescent phases of COVID-19. The material from the prospective study consisted of cDNA or gDNA derived from T cells, B-cell-depleted T cells, or PBMCs. The dataset comprised deeply sampled blood TCRbeta repertoires from subjects exposed to, actively infected with, or recovered from COVID-19. A freely available public database, intended as a resource for researchers studying the immune response to SARS-CoV-2, is where the repertoires were released. The samples were drawn from the first 160 participants of the ongoing ImmuneRACE study and from 1,254 subjects provided by 6 global collaborators. The sample metadata nearly always contained a de-identified subject ID, COVID-19 status, age in years and sex. Where available, HLA class I and class II types were obtained from metadata supplied by the sample provider rather than from assay-based typing. Summary of the overall study and its limitations: The amount of clinical and demographic metadata varied by source and participant and was provided uncurated.

On this clone: It has no known antigen specificity. No base qualities exist here, and no much larger clone lies one base off it.

The collaborating institutions used their own protocols to collect whole blood in K2EDTA tubes. Collaborator samples were shipped for TCRbeta analysis as frozen whole blood, isolated PBMCs, or DNA extracted from either sample type. The junction shows trimming of 7 bases on V and 2 bases on J, and the gene matches do not reach 6 bases of it. The cysteine opens and the phenylalanine closes a CDR3 of 14 amino acids. Kept here is only the CDR3 DNA, which spans 42 bases and is read in frame from base 1. CDR1 and CDR2 were assigned from the germline V gene as SQVTM and ANQGSEA. The immunoSEQ Assay, a bias-controlled multiplex PCR, was used to amplify TCRbeta CDR3 regions from genomic DNA. The published analysis was carried out like this. The number of nucleated cells in each sample was estimated by amplification of reference gene primers within the assay. To quantify the absolute abundance of each unique TCRbeta CDR3 rearrangement, sequence reads were collapsed and filtered. Productive Simpson clonality was computed per sample as the square root of Simpson's diversity index over productive rearrangements. This immuneACCESS table, as held by TCRdb, lists in-frame sequences with V and J called but not all clones. Of the missing ones, under half trace to an unresolved V gene in checked studies; the others have no known cause. From that table come the V and J calls and clone size; the DNA was used to work out D and trimming. The sample yields roughly 120,000 clones; 82% were counted once. Over 6% of the sample belongs to the ten largest clones.

The sequence joins TRBV29-1 to TRBJ2-1; TRBD2 fits 9 bases in the junction. This clonotype was sampled from a man aged 70 or older with active or convalescent COVID-19. Sequenced sample: peripheral blood. The DNA is TGCAGCGCCCGACTAGCGGCTACCTACAATGAGCAGTTCTTC. This yields the protein CSARLAATYNEQFF.